These 21 T cell receptor beta chains originate from one sample sequenced in a study of T cell repertoires in cytomegalovirus infection. TCRdb reanalysed the reads using MiXCR and keeps one entry per CDR3 protein. This sample has hundreds of thousands of distinct CDR3 sequences, with approximately 24% found just once. The sample consisted of CD8+ T cells from PBMCs. Source of these receptors: a human donor in good health (CMV status not recorded). Some clones in this sample may be carry-over from other donors' samples.

This clonotype was detected only a few times. This rearrangement joins TRBV27 to TRBJ1-2; a possible D gene is TRBD1 (6 bases). CDR3 length: 17 residues. With 5 bases removed from V and 0 bases from J, the gap between germline ends came to 19 bases. CDR1 and CDR2 from the germline V gene are MNHEY and SMNVEV (reference sequence). In nucleotides, the CDR3 is TGTGCCAGCAGTCCATACCCAGGGGCCCTAGCTAACTATGGCTACACCTTC. Protein: CASSPYPGALANYGYTF.

A few counts support this clonotype. The rearrangement uses TRBV5-6 and TRBJ2-1; D assignment may be TRBD1 or TRBD2 (6 bases each). CDR1 and CDR2 from the germline V gene are SGHDT and YYEEEE. V was clipped by 2 bases and J by 0 bases, with 12 bases between them. The CDR3 consists of 16 residues. As DNA, the CDR3 is TGTGCCAGCAGCTTTGGGGGGCCGAGCTCCTACAATGAGCAGTTCTTC. Translating gives CASSFGGPSSYNEQFF.

With regard to this clonotype: The junction does not match germline at one end; this may be a read error. This chain joins TRBV7-6 and TRBJ2-1; D is unclear. There are 13 residues in the CDR3. The germline V gene encodes CDR1 SGHVS and CDR2 FNYEAQ. CDR3 bases: TGTGCTAGCAGCTTATTCGGCGAAAATGAGCAGTTCTTC. It translates to CASSLFGENEQFF.

The V call is TRBV24-1, the J call TRBJ2-1; TRBD1 matches 9 bases. Germline V gene lookup returns CDR1 KGHDR and CDR2 SFDVKD. CDR3 length: 16 amino acids. Trimming at V came to 3 bases and at J to 5 bases, leaving 7 bases not matched to a gene. CDR3 protein: CATSDLDRGIDNEQFF. Written as DNA, the CDR3 is TGTGCCACCAGTGATCTTGACAGGGGGATTGACAATGAGCAGTTCTTC.

The genes are TRBV6-6 and TRBJ2-2, with unresolved D. Germline lookup yields CDR1 MNHNY and CDR2 SVGAGI (reference sequence). CDR3 length: 17 residues. The V end lost 0 bases, the J end lost 0 bases, and 11 bases lay between the germline ends. The DNA for the CDR3 is TGTGCCAGCAGTTACTCGGTGCAGTATACGAACACCGGGGAGCTGTTTTTT. The encoded protein is CASSYSVQYTNTGELFF.

This clonotype was detected a few times. The chain recombines TRBV7-9 with TRBJ2-6; D unclear. The germline CDR1 and CDR2 sequences are SEHNR and FQNEAQ (reference sequence). This CDR3 has 15 amino acids. V was cut by 5 bases and J by 3 bases, with 11 bases left in between. The CDR3 DNA reads TGTGCCAGCAGCGCTCGGGCAGATGGGGCCAACGTCCTGACTTTC. It translates to CASSARADGANVLTF.

This clonotype was seen many times. This rearrangement joins TRBV28 to TRBJ1-1; unclear D gene. V lost 6 bases and J lost 0, with 11 bases in between. Germline V CDR1 and CDR2: MDHEN, SYDVKM. The length of the CDR3 is 14 residues. The CDR3 loop reads CASSPVVLNTEAFF. CDR3 nucleotides: TGTGCCAGCAGCCCTGTAGTCCTGAACACTGAAGCTTTCTTT.

This clonotype was detected only a few times. The rearrangement links TRBV6-2 or TRBV6-3 to TRBJ2-7; D may be TRBD2 (6 bases). V was cut by 7 bases and J by 3 bases, with 13 bases left in between. The CDR3 runs to 13 residues. Per the germline V gene, CDR1 is MNHEY and CDR2 is SVGEGT. The CDR3 loop is CASTTGDVYEQYV. The CDR3 DNA reads as TGTGCCAGCACCACGGGGGATGTCTACGAGCAGTACGTC.

This clonotype was observed a handful of times. The chain has TRBV4-3 and TRBJ2-2; D unclear. The CDR3 length is 16 residues. V was cut by 0 bases and J by 0 bases, with 8 bases left in between. Germline values: CDR1 LGHNA, CDR2 YSLEER. CDR3 region: CASSQDPSANTGELFF. CDR3 DNA: TGCGCCAGCAGCCAAGATCCAAGCGCGAACACCGGGGAGCTGTTTTTT.

The rearrangement uses TRBV20-1 and TRBJ2-4, with D possibly TRBD2 on 6 matching bases. V dropped 5 bases and J dropped 0 bases, with 14 bases sitting between them. The CDR3 loop spans 15 amino acids. Per germline, CDR1 DFQATT and CDR2 SNEGSKA (reference sequence). The CDR3 reads CSAEGDFLAKNIQYF. For the CDR3, the DNA is TGCAGTGCTGAAGGGGACTTTCTAGCCAAAAACATTCAGTACTTC.

The chain joins TRBV20-1 to TRBJ2-5; D unclear. Trimming shortened V by 4 bases and J by 5 bases, and 2 bases separated the two germline ends. This CDR3 comprises 9 residues. Germline assignment: CDR1 DFQATT and CDR2 SNEGSKA (reference sequence). CDR3 bases: TGCAGTGCTATCGAGACCCAGTACTTC. Protein product: CSAIETQYF.

This clonotype has at least ten counts. The gene calls are TRBV7-8 and TRBJ2-5; 8 bases are shared with TRBD1. This CDR3 comprises 15 residues. The V segment lost 4 bases and the J segment 1 base; nucleotides outside the gene matches: 5. Germline values: CDR1 SGHVS, CDR2 FQNEAQ. The DNA of the CDR3 is TGTGCCAGCAGCTCGTTGGACAGGGTCCAAGAGACCCAGTACTTC. It encodes CASSSLDRVQETQYF.

The chain employs TRBV6-2 or TRBV6-3 and TRBJ1-4, with D tentatively TRBD1 (6 bases). V was trimmed by 7 bases and J by 4 bases, leaving 13 bases between them. The CDR3 consists of 14 residues. CDR1 and CDR2 (germline): MNHEY, SVGEGT. The CDR3 region has the DNA TGTGCCAGCACGCCAGGGGACGTTAATGAAAAACTGTTTTTT. It is translated as CASTPGDVNEKLFF.

This clonotype was counted at least ten times. The rearrangement uses TRBV7-9 and TRBJ1-2; a possible D gene is TRBD1 (5 bases). CDR3 length: 12 residues. Germline V lookup: CDR1 SEHNR, CDR2 FQNEAQ (reference sequence). Trimming stripped 4 bases from V and 8 bases from J, with 11 bases between. The CDR3 DNA is TGTGCCAGCAGCTCCGGGGCGAGGGGCTACACCTTC. Its protein product is CASSSGARGYTF.

The chain employs TRBV10-2 and TRBJ2-5; D assignment may be TRBD1 or TRBD2 (6 bases each). Germline CDR1 reads WSHSY; CDR2 reads SAAADI. Trimming took 0 bases from V and 4 from J, leaving 18 bases between them. The CDR3 sequence is 17 residues long. CDR3 DNA sequence: TGCGCCAGCAGTGAGTCGGCAGGGGAGGCGATGGGAGAGACCCAGTACTTC. This encodes CASSESAGEAMGETQYF.

This clonotype was recorded many times. For the CDR3, the DNA is TGTGCCAGCATCCACAGGCCCAATCTGAACACTGAAGCTTTCTTT. Its protein is CASIHRPNLNTEAFF. This chain joins TRBV7-9 and TRBJ1-1; D perhaps matches TRBD1 (5 bases). The CDR3 sequence is 15 residues long. Germline V lookup: CDR1 SEHNR, CDR2 FQNEAQ (reference sequence). The V gene lost 7 bases and the J gene lost 0 bases, with 15 bases spanning the gap.

This clonotype was detected only a few times. V gene TRBV7-4 combines with J gene TRBJ2-2, with D possibly TRBD2 on 7 matching bases. The CDR3 is made up of 16 amino acids. CDR1 is SGHVT and CDR2 is SQSDAQ in the germline V gene. V lost 5 bases and J 3 bases, leaving 16 bases between the germline ends. The CDR3 protein is CASSPLTGRDTGELFF. In DNA form, the CDR3 reads TGTGCCAGCAGCCCTCTCACAGGGAGGGACACCGGGGAGCTGTTTTTT.

This chain links TRBV13 with TRBJ2-7; the D is unclear. The V gene's germline CDR1 is PRHDT and CDR2 FYEKMQ (reference sequence). This CDR3 contains 13 residues. Trimming removed 4 bases from V and 3 bases from J, with 10 bases in between. The CDR3 is CASSSGLNYEQYF. As DNA, the CDR3 is TGTGCCAGCAGCTCCGGTTTAAACTACGAGCAGTACTTC.

The chain combines TRBV9 with TRBJ2-1, with TRBD2 identical over 8 bases. The CDR3 has 16 residues. The germline V gene has CDR1 SGDLS and CDR2 YYNGEE. Trimming cost V 1 base and J 10 bases; bases outside gene matches: 13. The CDR3 DNA is TGTGCCAGCAGCGTAACCCAGGCGGCGGGAGGAGGAGAGCAGTTCTTC. This encodes CASSVTQAAGGGEQFF.

This clonotype was recorded at least ten times. In DNA form, the CDR3 reads TGTGCCAGCAGCTTCGGAACCACCGGGGAGCTGTTTTTT. As protein: CASSFGTTGELFF. This chain joins TRBV7-6 and TRBJ2-2, with D hard to call. The germline V and J ends were trimmed by 3 bases and 4 bases, with 6 bases remaining between them. CDR1 and CDR2 (germline): SGHVS, FNYEAQ. This CDR3 is 13 amino acids long. The full variable domain, completed using reference TRBV7-6 and TRBJ2-2, is GAGVSQSPRYKVTKRGQDVALRCDPISGHVSLYWYRQALGQGPEFLTYFNYEAQQDKSGLPNDRFSAERPEGSISTLTIQRTEQRDSAMYRCASSFGTTGELFFGEGSRLTVL.

The rearrangement uses TRBV10-3 and TRBJ2-5, with D tentatively TRBD1 (6 bases). V shed 4 bases and J shed 2 bases, with 11 bases lying between them. This CDR3 is built from 14 residues. Germline CDR1 is ENHRY and CDR2 is SYGVKD. Here the CDR3 DNA reads TGTGCCATCAGTGTCCCAGGGGAACAAGAGACCCAGTACTTC. Residues: CAISVPGEQETQYF.